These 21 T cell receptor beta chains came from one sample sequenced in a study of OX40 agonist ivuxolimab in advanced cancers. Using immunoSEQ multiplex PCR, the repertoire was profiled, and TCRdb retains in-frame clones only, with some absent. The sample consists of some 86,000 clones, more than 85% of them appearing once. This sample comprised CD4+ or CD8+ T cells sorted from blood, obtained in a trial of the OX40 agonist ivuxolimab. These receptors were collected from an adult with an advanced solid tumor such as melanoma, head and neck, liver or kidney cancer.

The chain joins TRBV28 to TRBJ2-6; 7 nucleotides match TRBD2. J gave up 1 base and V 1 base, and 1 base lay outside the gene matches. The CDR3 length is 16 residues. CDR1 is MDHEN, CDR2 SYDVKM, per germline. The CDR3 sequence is CASSLLGGSGANVLTF. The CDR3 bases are TGTGCCAGCAGTTTATTGGGGGGGTCTGGGGCCAACGTCCTGACTTTC.

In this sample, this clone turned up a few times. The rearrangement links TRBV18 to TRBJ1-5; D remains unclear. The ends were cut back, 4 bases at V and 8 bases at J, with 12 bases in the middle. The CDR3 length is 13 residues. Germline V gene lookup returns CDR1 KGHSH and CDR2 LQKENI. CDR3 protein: CASSQQLSEPQHF. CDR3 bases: TGTGCCAGCTCACAACAGCTCTCTGAGCCCCAGCATTTT.

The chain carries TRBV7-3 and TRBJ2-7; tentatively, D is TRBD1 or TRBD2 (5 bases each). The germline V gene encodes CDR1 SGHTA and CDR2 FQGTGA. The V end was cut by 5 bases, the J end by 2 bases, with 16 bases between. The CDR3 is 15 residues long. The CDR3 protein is CASSPVGTNTYEQYF. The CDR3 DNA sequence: TGTGCCAGCAGCCCTGTCGGGACCAATACCTACGAGCAGTACTTC.

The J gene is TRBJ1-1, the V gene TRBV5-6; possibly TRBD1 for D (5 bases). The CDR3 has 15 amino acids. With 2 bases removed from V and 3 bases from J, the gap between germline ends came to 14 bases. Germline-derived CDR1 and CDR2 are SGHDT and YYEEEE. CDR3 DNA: TGTGCCAGCAGCTTAGTAGACCGGGACCACACTGAAGCTTTCTTT. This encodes CASSLVDRDHTEAFF.

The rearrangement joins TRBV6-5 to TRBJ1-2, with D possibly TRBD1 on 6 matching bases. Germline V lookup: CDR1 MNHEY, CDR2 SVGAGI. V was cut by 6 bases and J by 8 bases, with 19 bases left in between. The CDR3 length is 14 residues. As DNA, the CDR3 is TGTGCCAGCAGGAAACAGGGAGGTGAGGGCGGCTACACCTTC. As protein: CASRKQGGEGGYTF.

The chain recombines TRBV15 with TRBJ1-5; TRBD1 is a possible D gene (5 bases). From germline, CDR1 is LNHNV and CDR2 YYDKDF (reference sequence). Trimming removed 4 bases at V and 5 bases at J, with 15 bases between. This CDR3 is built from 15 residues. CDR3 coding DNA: TGTGCCACCAGCACTCCAGCAGGGACGGATCAGCCCCAGCATTTT. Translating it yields CATSTPAGTDQPQHF.

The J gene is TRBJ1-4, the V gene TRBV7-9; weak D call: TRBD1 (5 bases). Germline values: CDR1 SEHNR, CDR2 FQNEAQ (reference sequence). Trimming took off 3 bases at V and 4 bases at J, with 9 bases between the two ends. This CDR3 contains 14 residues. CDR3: CASSFGRDNEKLFF. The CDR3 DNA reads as TGTGCCAGCAGCTTTGGCAGGGATAATGAAAAACTGTTTTTT.

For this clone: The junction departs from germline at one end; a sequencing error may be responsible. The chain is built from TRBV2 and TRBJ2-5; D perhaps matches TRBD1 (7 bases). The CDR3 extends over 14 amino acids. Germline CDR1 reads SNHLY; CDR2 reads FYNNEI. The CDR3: CASREGLQGGTQYF. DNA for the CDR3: TGTGCCAGCCGTGAGGGACTCCAGGGGGGGACCCAGTACTTC. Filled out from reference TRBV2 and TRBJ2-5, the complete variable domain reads EPEVTQTPSHQVTQMGQEVILRCVPISNHLYFYWYRQILGQKVEFLVSFYNNEISEKSEIFDDQFSVERPDGSNFTLKIRSTKLEDSAMYFCASREGLQGGTQYFGPGTRLLVL.

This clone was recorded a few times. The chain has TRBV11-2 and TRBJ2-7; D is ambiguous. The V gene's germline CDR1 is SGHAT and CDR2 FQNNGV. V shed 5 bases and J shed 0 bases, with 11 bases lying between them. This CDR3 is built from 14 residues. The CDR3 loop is CASSLISSSYEQYF. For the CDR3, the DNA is TGTGCCAGCAGCCTCATAAGTAGCTCCTACGAGCAGTACTTC.

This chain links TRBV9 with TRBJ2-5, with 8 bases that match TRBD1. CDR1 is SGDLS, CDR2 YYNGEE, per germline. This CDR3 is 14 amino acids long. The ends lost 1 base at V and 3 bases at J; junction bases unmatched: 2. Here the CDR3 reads CASSVSGQEETQYF. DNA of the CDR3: TGTGCCAGCAGCGTATCGGGACAGGAAGAGACCCAGTACTTC.

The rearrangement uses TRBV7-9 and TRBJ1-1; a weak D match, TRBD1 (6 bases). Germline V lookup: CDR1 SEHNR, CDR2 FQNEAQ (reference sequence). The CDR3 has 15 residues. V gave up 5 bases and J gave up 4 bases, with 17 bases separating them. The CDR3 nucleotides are TGTGCCAGCAGCCCCCGGACAGAATTTATCACTGAAGCTTTCTTT. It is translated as CASSPRTEFITEAFF. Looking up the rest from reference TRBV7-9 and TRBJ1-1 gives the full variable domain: DTGVSQNPRHKITKRGQNVTFRCDPISEHNRLYWYRQTLGQGPEFLTYFQNEAQLEKSRLLSDRFSAERPKGSFSTLEIQRTEQGDSAMYLCASSPRTEFITEAFFGQGTRLTVV.

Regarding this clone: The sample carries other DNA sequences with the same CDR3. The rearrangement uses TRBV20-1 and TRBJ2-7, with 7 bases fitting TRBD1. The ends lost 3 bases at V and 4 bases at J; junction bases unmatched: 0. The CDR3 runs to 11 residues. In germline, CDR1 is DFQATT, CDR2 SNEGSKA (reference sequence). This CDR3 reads CSARTGYEQYF. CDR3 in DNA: TGCAGTGCTAGGACAGGGTACGAGCAGTACTTC.

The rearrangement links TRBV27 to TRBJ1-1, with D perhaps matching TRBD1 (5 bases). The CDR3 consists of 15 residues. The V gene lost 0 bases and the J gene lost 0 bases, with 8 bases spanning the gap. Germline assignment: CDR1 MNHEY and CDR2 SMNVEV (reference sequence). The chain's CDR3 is CASSLSWGMNTEAFF. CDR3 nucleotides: TGTGCCAGCAGTTTATCCTGGGGGATGAACACTGAAGCTTTCTTT.

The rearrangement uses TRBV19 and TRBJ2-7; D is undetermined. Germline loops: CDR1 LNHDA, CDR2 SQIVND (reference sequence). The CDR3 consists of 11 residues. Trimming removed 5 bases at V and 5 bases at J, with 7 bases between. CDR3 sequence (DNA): TGTGCCAGTAGTGCGTGGAACGAGCAGTACTTC. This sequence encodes CASSAWNEQYF.

In nucleotides, the CDR3 is TGCGCCAGCAGTGTAATCACGATCGCACAAAGTCGGGCCAACGTCCTGACTTTC. Translated: CASSVITIAQSRANVLTF. This chain links TRBV10-1 with TRBJ2-6, with no clear D. Trimming took off 4 bases at V and 5 bases at J, with 21 bases between the two ends. Per the germline V gene, CDR1 is WNHNN and CDR2 is SYGVQD (reference sequence). The CDR3 is 18 amino acids.

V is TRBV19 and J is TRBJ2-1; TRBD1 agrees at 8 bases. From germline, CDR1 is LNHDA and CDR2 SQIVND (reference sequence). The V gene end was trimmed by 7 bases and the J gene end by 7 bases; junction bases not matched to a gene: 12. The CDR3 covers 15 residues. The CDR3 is CASTLVMRQGNEQFF. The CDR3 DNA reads TGTGCCAGTACCCTGGTCATGAGACAGGGGAATGAGCAGTTCTTC.

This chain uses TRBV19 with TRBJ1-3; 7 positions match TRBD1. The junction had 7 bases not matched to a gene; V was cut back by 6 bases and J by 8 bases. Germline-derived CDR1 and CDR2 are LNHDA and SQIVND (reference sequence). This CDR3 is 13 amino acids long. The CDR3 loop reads CASSSNRGDTIYF. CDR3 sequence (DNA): TGTGCCAGTAGCTCGAACAGGGGAGACACCATATATTTT.

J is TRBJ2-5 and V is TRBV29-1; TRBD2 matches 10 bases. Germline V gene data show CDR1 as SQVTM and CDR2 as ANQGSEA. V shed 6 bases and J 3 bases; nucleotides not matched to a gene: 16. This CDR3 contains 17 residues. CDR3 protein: CSVGTEGQLAGKETQYF. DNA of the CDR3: TGCAGCGTGGGGACTGAGGGGCAACTAGCGGGAAAAGAGACCCAGTACTTC.

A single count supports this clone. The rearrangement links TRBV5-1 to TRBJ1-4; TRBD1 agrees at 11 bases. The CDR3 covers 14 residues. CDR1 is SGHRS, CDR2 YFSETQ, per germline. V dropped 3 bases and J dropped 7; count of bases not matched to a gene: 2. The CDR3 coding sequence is TGCGCCAGCAGCTCGGGACAGGGGGTTGAAAAACTGTTTTTT. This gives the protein CASSSGQGVEKLFF. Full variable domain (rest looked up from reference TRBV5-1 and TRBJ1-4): KAGVTQTPRYLIKTRGQQVTLSCSPISGHRSVSWYQQTPGQGLQFLFEYFSETQRNKGNFPGRFSGRQFSNSRSEMNVSTLELGDSALYLCASSSGQGVEKLFFGSGTQLSVL.

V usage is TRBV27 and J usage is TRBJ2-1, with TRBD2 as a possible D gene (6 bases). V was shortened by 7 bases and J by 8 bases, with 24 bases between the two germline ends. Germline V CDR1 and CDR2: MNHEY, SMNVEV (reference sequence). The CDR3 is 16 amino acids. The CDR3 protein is CASTPLGTSNSHEQFF. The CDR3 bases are TGTGCCAGCACTCCTCTGGGGACTTCAAATTCCCATGAGCAGTTCTTC.

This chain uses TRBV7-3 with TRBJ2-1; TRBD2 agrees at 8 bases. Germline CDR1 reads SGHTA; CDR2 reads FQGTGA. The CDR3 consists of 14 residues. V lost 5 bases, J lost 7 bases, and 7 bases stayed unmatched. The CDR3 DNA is TGTGCCAGCAGCCCGAGAGCGGGAGTGAATGAGCAGTTCTTC. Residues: CASSPRAGVNEQFF.